The rows below give T cell receptor beta chains drawn from one sample of a study of blood T cells in healthy people across ages. TCRdb itself ran the 5' RACE reads through MiXCR, one entry per CDR3 protein. Of approximately 800,000 distinct CDR3 sequences in the sample, less than 80% were seen once. The sequenced material came from blood. The receptors derive from a young man in good health. The CDR3 runs from the conserved cysteine through the conserved F or W. The order of the fields is J gene, clone size, D gene, V gene, CDR3 DNA, CDR3 protein. D genes are given only for firm matches. Expanded clones get a size class; other rows say once, few or many, or leave the size out.

TRBJ2-1 . TRBD2 TRBV11-2 TGTGCCAGCAGCCGGGGACTAGCGGGGGGCTTCAATGAGCAGTTCTTC CASSRGLAGGFNEQFF
TRBJ2-7 . . TRBV28 TGTGCCAGCAGTTCCTCGGGTCTTTTCAACGAGCAGTACTTC CASSSSGLFNEQYF
TRBJ1-2 few . TRBV7-9 TGTGCCAGCAGCTTATTGGGCAGAGACTATGGCTACACCTTC CASSLLGRDYGYTF
TRBJ1-5 . . TRBV7-9 TGTGCCTCCGGGGCTCAGGGTGGGAATCAGCCCCAGCATTTT CASGAQGGNQPQHF
TRBJ2-5 . . TRBV12-3/TRBV12-4 TGTGCCAGCAGTTTAGCGCTAACAGGGCAAGAGACCCAGTACTTC CASSLALTGQETQYF
TRBJ1-5 . . TRBV10-3 TGTGCCATCAGTGAGCAGGTTATGGGGCAGCCCCAGCATTTT CAISEQVMGQPQHF
TRBJ2-7 . . TRBV6-2/TRBV6-3 TGTGCCAGCAGCGGAAAAGGACAGCCCTACGAGCAGTACTTC CASSGKGQPYEQYF
TRBJ2-7 once . TRBV5-5 TGTGCCAGCAGCTTGGCCGGGGTGGTGCACGAGCAGTACTTC CASSLAGVVHEQYF
TRBJ1-2 . TRBD1 TRBV20-1 TGCAGTGCTAGAGATCGGACAGGGGGCTTCTATGGCTACACCTTC CSARDRTGGFYGYTF
TRBJ1-5 . . TRBV20-1 TGCAGTGCTAGAGATTCTAGCAGGGGAAATCAGCCCCAGCATTTT CSARDSSRGNQPQHF
TRBJ1-6 few . TRBV25-1 TGTGCCAGCAGTGTAAGGGGCGATTCACCCCTCCACTTT CASSVRGDSPLHF
TRBJ2-7 . . TRBV18 TGTGCCAGCTCACCCCCGGGATTGGGCGAGCAGTACTTC CASSPPGLGEQYF
TRBJ1-6 . TRBD1 TRBV9 TGTGCCAGCAGCGGGGACAGGGTATCCGGATATAATTCACCCCTCCACTTT CASSGDRVSGYNSPLHF
TRBJ2-1 . TRBD2 TRBV7-3 TGTGCCAGCAGCTATCTCGGGGGGGGCGATGAGCAGTTCTTC CASSYLGGGDEQFF
TRBJ2-5 . . TRBV9 TGTACCAGCAGCGTAGAAGGGGATGTTGGAGAGACCCAGTACTTC CTSSVEGDVGETQYF
TRBJ2-7 once TRBD2 TRBV9 TGTGCCAGCAGCGCCCGACTGGCGGGGGGCTACAATGAGCAGTACTTC CASSARLAGGYNEQYF
TRBJ1-5 . TRBD1 TRBV18 TGTGCCAGCTCCCGAGGACAGGATGGTCAGCCCCAGCATTTT CASSRGQDGQPQHF
TRBJ2-3 . TRBD2 TRBV7-2 TGTGCCAGCAGAGAGGGACTAGCGGGGTTCACAGATACGCAGTATTTT CASREGLAGFTDTQYF
TRBJ2-1 few . TRBV12-3/TRBV12-4 TGTGCCACCCCTTTCAGGGGCCTCAGGCCCAATGAGCAGTTCTTC CATPFRGLRPNEQFF
TRBJ2-4 . . TRBV28 TGTGCCAGCAGCCGGGGACAAATCGACCTCAAAAAAAACATTCAGTACTTC CASSRGQIDLKKNIQYF
TRBJ2-1 few . TRBV4-1 TGCGCCAGCAGGCGGCAGGTCACCTCCTACAATGAGCAGTTCTTC CASRRQVTSYNEQFF
TRBJ2-7 . TRBD1 TRBV7-6 TGTGCCAGCAGCCCCGCCGGGACAGGGACCCCCTACGAGCAGTACTTC CASSPAGTGTPYEQYF
TRBJ1-5 few . TRBV4-2 TGTGCCAGCAGCCAGGAAAATCAGCCCCAGCATTTT CASSQENQPQHF
TRBJ2-1 . . TRBV9 TGTGCCAGCAGCGTAGATCCTAGCGAAGTCTACAATGAGCAGTTCTTC CASSVDPSEVYNEQFF
TRBJ1-1 once . TRBV28 TGTGCCAGCAGTAGCCGGTCTAGAGATCGCACTGAAGCTTTCTTT CASSSRSRDRTEAFF
TRBJ1-5 . TRBD1 TRBV2 TGTGCCAGCATGACAGGGGGCAATCAGCCCCAGCATTTT CASMTGGNQPQHF
TRBJ1-2 . . TRBV6-2/TRBV6-3 TGTGCCAGCAGCGGTTCCAACTATGGCTACACCTTC CASSGSNYGYTF
TRBJ2-7 few . TRBV28 TGTGCCAGCAGTTTCCCAGGGCCCTCCTACGAGCAGTACTTC CASSFPGPSYEQYF
TRBJ2-7 . . TRBV12-3/TRBV12-4 TGTGCCAACCCACAGGGAATGGTCTGCTACGAGCAGTACTTC CANPQGMVCYEQYF
TRBJ2-7 . . TRBV7-2 TGTGCCAGCAGCTTACCGGGTTCGAGCTTCGAGCAGTACTTC CASSLPGSSFEQYF
TRBJ2-3 . TRBD2 TRBV3-1 TGTGCCAGCAGCCGGACTAGTGGTCCCCCAGATACGCAGTATTTT CASSRTSGPPDTQYF
TRBJ2-3 once TRBD2 TRBV5-8 TGTGCCAGCAGCGCTAGAGCGGGGCGGAGCACAGATACGCAGTATTTT CASSARAGRSTDTQYF
TRBJ2-7 . TRBD1 TRBV20-1 TGCAGTGCTGAAGGACAGGGCTTCTCCTACGAGCAGTACTTC CSAEGQGFSYEQYF
TRBJ2-1 once . TRBV7-2 TGTGCCAGCAGCTCCCAGGGTGGGGATGAGCAGTTCTTC CASSSQGGDEQFF
TRBJ2-2 once . TRBV6-5 TGTGCCAGCAGTTACTCGATCTCCGGGTTGGTAAACACCGGGGAGCTGTTTTTT CASSYSISGLVNTGELFF
TRBJ2-5 . . TRBV6-6 TGTGCCAGCAGTTACTCGATTGTCGGGGGCGAGACCCAGTACTTC CASSYSIVGGETQYF
TRBJ2-5 few . TRBV5-1 TGCGCCAGCAGCTCCGGCAGGGGACAAGAGACCCAGTACTTC CASSSGRGQETQYF
TRBJ2-4 once TRBD1 TRBV19 TGTGCCAGTAGCGACACAGGGGGCCTATCCAAAAACATTCAGTACTTC CASSDTGGLSKNIQYF
TRBJ2-2 . . TRBV3-1 TGTGCCAGCAGCCAAGAAGTGTCCGGGGAGCTGTTTTTT CASSQEVSGELFF
TRBJ2-1 . TRBD2 TRBV7-9 TGTGCCAGCAGCCGCGGGGCTAGCGGGGGACATTACAATGAGCAGTTCTTC CASSRGASGGHYNEQFF
TRBJ2-7 . . TRBV7-9 TGTGCCAGCAGCACCACGGGGGCATCCTACGAGCAGTACTTC CASSTTGASYEQYF
TRBJ1-1 once . TRBV30 TGTGCCTGGAGGCAACAGGTGAACACTGAAGCTTTCTTT CAWRQQVNTEAFF
TRBJ2-7 . TRBD1 TRBV28 TGTGCCAGCAGCATCCCTGCAGGGGGCCTAAGCGAGCAGTACTTC CASSIPAGGLSEQYF